This TCR beta chain comes out of a study of control samples from healthy donors and cancer patients (dated by TCRdb to 2020 to 2021). On this clone itself: Its antigen is not yet known. No much larger clone exists at a distance of one base, and base qualities are not known.

Libraries were made using the immunoSEQ multiplex PCR assay. The clones in this table, taken by TCRdb from immuneACCESS, are in-frame only. Not every clone is retained; where verified, under half of the shortfall comes from an unresolved V gene, and the cause of the rest is unknown. The sample data list roughly 370,000 clones, and around nine tenths of these were observed just once. The ten largest clones take up around 6.5% of the sample. Counted from cysteine to phenylalanine, this CDR3 has 15 amino acids. This entry keeps only the CDR3 DNA: 45 bases, framed from base 1. As encoded in the germline V gene, CDR1 is MGHDK while CDR2 is SYGVNS. At the junction V is shortened by 5 bases and J by 2 bases; bases outside the gene matches: 4.

This sequence uses TRBV25-1 and TRBJ2-5, and 11 junction bases match TRBD2. Material for sequencing was PBMCs. This clonotype was obtained from a man between 40 and 49 years old with head and neck cancer. CDR3 reads: CASSPSSGGQETQYF. The nucleotides are TGTGCCAGCAGTCCATCTAGCGGGGGGCAAGAGACCCAGTACTTC.